This record covers a single T cell receptor (beta chain). Its specificity is unknown. The data were obtained in a study of regulatory T cells in long-lasting Graves disease. Study background: New Graves' disease cases had less than 3 months of antithyroid drugs.

Time point: newly diagnosed GD, antithyroid drugs for less than 3 months. TCR sequences were obtained from RNA taken from PBMCs. Libraries of TCR beta came from iRepertoire HTBI primers plus Arm-PCR of CDR3 regions. TCRdb re-derived calls from the multiplex PCR reads in MiXCR, one entry per CDR3 protein. The sample consists of about 300,000 distinct CDR3 sequences, 18% of them appearing once. Study-wide points: With approximately 3,000 shared public clonotypes, persistent patients exceeded new patients, who shared approximately 880. Study of thyroid tissue was not done, with only peripheral blood studied. Accuracy was perhaps lowered by the small sample size.

J was trimmed by 0 bases and V by 2 bases; bases with no gene match: 5. Germline CDR1 MDHEN, CDR2 SYDVKM. CDR3 length equals 16 residues. The clonotype originates from a female donor with Graves disease. The specimen comprised peripheral blood mononuclear cells (PBMCs), sampled at new diagnosis, from a patient treated with antithyroid drugs. The chain combines TRBV28 with TRBJ2-7; TRBD2 matches 9 bases. CDR3 sequence (DNA): TGTGCCAGCAGTTTAGCGGCGGGACTAGCCTCCTACGAGCAGTACTTC. The encoded protein is CASSLAAGLASYEQYF.